This TCR beta chain was sequenced during a study of CD8 T cells in ankylosing spondylitis. V was clipped by 0 bases and J by 3 bases, with 11 bases between them. CDR3 length: 14 amino acids. CDR1 and CDR2 (germline): DFQATT, SNEGSKA (reference sequence). Findings and caveats of the study: Ankylosing spondylitis blood appeared to carry a characteristic TCR beta motif of several highly homologous variants.

This clonotype was found a few times. What it binds is unknown. MiXCR, applied by TCRdb to the 5' RACE reads, yields one record per CDR3 protein. The repertoire holds more than 650,000 distinct CDR3 sequences, with approximately 12% as singletons. The gene calls are TRBV20-1 and TRBJ1-1, with a possible D match to TRBD1 (5 bases). Sequenced input: blood, either unsorted or a sorted T cell fraction (not recorded which). This clonotype was obtained from a male donor with ankylosing spondylitis. The CDR3 sequence: CSAREGAKDTEAFF. CDR3 DNA sequence: TGCAGTGCTAGAGAAGGGGCAAAGGACACTGAAGCTTTCTTT.